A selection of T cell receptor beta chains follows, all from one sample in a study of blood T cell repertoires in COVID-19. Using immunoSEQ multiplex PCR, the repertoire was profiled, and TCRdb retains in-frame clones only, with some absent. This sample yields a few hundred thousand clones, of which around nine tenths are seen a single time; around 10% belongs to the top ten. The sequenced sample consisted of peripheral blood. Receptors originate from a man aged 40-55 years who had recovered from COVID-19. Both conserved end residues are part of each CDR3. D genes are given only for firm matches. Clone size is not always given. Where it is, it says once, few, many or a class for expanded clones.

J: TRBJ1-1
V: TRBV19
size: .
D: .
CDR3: CASLGTKRRVAFF
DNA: TGTGCCAGTCTGGGGACGAAGAGGAGGGTGGCTTTCTTT

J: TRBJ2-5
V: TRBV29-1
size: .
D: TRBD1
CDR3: CSVRTGGAETQYF
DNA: TGCAGCGTGAGGACAGGGGGCGCCGAGACCCAGTACTTC

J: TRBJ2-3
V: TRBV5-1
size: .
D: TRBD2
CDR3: CASSFLGLAYTDTQYF
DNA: TGCGCCAGCAGCTTCCTCGGACTAGCGTACACAGATACGCAGTATTTT

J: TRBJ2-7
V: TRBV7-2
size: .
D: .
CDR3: CASSLEQGHEQYF
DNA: TGTGCCAGCAGCTTAGAACAGGGCCACGAGCAGTACTTC

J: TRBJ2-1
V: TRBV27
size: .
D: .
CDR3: CASSFRKGAYNEQFF
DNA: TGTGCCAGCAGTTTTCGGAAGGGGGCCTACAATGAGCAGTTCTTC

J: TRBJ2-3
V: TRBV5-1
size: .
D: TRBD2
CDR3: CASSHYPRELSTDTQYF
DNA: TGCGCCAGCAGCCATTATCCGCGGGAGCTAAGCACAGATACGCAGTATTTT

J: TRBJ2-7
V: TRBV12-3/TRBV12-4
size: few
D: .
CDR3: CASSSPKEYEQYF
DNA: TGTGCCAGCAGTTCCCCCAAGGAGTACGAGCAGTACTTC

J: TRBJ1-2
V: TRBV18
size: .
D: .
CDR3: CASSPPPGNYGYTF
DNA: TGTGCCAGCTCACCACCGCCAGGGAACTATGGCTACACCTTC

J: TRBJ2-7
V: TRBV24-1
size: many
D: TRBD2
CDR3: CATSDLMREGLDEQYF
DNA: TGTGCCACCAGTGATTTGATGCGGGAGGGCCTTGACGAGCAGTACTTC

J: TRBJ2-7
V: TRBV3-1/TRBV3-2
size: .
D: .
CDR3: CASSQDPPWGVTHEQYF
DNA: TGTGCCAGCAGCCAAGACCCCCCATGGGGGGTCACGCACGAGCAGTACTTC

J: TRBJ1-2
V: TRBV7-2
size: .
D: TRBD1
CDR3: CASSLGGQGVAYGYTF
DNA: TGTGCCAGCAGCTTAGGAGGACAGGGGGTGGCCTATGGCTACACCTTC

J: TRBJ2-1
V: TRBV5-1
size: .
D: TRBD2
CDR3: CASSFTSGRLHNEQFF
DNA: TGCGCCAGCAGCTTCACTAGCGGGAGGCTCCACAATGAGCAGTTCTTC

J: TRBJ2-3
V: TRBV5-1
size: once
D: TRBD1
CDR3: CASSSRLGTGPTDTQYF
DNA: TGCGCCAGCAGCTCCCGGCTTGGGACAGGGCCGACAGATACGCAGTATTTT

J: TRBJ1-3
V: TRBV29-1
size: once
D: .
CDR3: CSVGQSSGNTIYF
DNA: TGCAGCGTTGGACAGTCCTCTGGAAACACCATATATTTT

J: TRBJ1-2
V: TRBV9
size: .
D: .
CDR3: CASSVKSGGNYGYTF
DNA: TGTGCCAGCAGCGTAAAGTCGGGGGGGAACTATGGCTACACCTTC

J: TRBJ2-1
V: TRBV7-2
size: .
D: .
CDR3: CASSLDGTPLNEQFF
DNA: TGTGCCAGCAGCTTGGACGGGACTCCCCTGAATGAGCAGTTCTTC

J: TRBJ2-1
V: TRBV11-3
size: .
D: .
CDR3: CASRRGSDEQFF
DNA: TGTGCCAGCCGCCGAGGGAGCGATGAGCAGTTCTTC

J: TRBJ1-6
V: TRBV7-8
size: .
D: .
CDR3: CASSFRAGENSPLHF
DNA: TGTGCCAGCAGCTTTCGGGCAGGGGAGAATTCACCCCTCCACTTT

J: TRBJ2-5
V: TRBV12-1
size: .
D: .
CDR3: CASSSRARGTQYF
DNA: TGTGCCAGCAGCTCCCGAGCCCGGGGGACCCAGTACTTC

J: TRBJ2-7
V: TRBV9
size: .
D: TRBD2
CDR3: CASDSGRSGSYEQYF
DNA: TGTGCCAGCGATAGCGGGAGAAGTGGCTCCTACGAGCAGTACTTC

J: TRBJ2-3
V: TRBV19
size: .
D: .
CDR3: CASSGTPMGRDTQYF
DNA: TGTGCCAGTAGTGGGACACCAATGGGCCGGGATACGCAGTATTTT

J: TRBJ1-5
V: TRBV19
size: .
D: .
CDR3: CASSIAGQPQHF
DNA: TGTGCCAGTAGTATAGCGGGTCAGCCCCAGCATTTT

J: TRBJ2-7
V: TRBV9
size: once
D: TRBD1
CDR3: CASSVSGQGVNEQYF
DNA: TGTGCCAGCAGCGTATCGGGACAGGGAGTTAACGAGCAGTACTTC

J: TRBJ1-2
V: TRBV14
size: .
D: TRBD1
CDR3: CASSQSSQGARGYTF
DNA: TGTGCCAGCAGCCAGTCGAGCCAGGGGGCCCGTGGCTACACCTTC

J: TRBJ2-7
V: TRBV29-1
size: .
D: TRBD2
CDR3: CSAAAGWTSGDRSEQYF
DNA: TGCAGCGCGGCAGCGGGGTGGACTAGCGGAGATCGGAGCGAGCAGTACTTC

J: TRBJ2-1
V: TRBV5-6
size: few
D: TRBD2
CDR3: CASSLAAAGGHNEQFF
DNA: TGTGCCAGCAGCTTGGCTGCTGCGGGGGGCCACAATGAGCAGTTCTTC

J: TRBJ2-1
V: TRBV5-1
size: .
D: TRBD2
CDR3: CASSPRTSGGADNEQFF
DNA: TGCGCCAGCAGCCCACGGACTAGCGGGGGGGCAGACAATGAGCAGTTCTTC

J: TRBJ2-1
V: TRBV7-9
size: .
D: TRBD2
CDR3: CASRPGSLAGEYNEQFF
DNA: TGTGCCAGCAGGCCAGGGAGTCTAGCGGGGGAGTACAATGAGCAGTTCTTC

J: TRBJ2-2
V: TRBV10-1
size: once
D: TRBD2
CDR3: CASSESKLAGDTGELFF
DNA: TGCGCCAGCAGTGAGTCGAAACTAGCGGGAGATACCGGGGAGCTGTTTTTT

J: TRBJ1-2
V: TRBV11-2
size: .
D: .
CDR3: CASRDGSRGNYGYTF
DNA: TGTGCCAGCAGGGACGGCTCGCGGGGGAACTATGGCTACACCTTC

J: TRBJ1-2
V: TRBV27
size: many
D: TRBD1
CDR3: CASSLKTGGYGYTF
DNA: TGTGCCAGCAGTTTGAAGACAGGGGGTTATGGCTACACCTTC

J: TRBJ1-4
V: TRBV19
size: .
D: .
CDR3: CASSSSTGVTNEKLFF
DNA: TGTGCCAGTAGCTCCTCGACGGGGGTAACTAATGAAAAACTGTTTTTT

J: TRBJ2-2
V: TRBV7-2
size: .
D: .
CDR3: CASSLVASAGELFF
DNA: TGTGCCAGCAGCTTAGTCGCGTCTGCCGGGGAGCTGTTTTTT

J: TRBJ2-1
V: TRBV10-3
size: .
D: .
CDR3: CAISPQGSYNEQFF
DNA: TGTGCCATCAGTCCCCAGGGATCTTACAATGAGCAGTTCTTC

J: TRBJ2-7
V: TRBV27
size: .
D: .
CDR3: CASSLRRTYVYEQYF
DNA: TGTGCCAGCAGTTTGCGGAGAACCTATGTCTACGAGCAGTACTTC

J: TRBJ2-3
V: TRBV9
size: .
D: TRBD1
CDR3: CASSGQTGSADTQYF
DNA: TGTGCCAGCAGCGGACAGACAGGGTCCGCAGATACGCAGTATTTT

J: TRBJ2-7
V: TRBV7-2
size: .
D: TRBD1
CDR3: CATGLTGSHEQYF
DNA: TGTGCCACCGGACTGACAGGGTCGCACGAGCAGTACTTC

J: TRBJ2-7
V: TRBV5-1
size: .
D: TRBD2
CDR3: CASRAGGPTYEQYF
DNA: TGCGCCAGCAGAGCGGGAGGGCCCACCTACGAGCAGTACTTC

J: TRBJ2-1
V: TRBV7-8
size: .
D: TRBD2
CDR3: CASSLAGGGFDEQFF
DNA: TGTGCCAGCAGCTTAGCGGGGGGGGGATTCGATGAGCAGTTCTTC

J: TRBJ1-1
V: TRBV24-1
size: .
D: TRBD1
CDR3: CATSDNGQGRGAFF
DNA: TGTGCCACCAGTGATAACGGACAGGGGCGCGGAGCTTTCTTT

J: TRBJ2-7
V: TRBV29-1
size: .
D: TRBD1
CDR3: CSAIGGRGWDQHEQYF
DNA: TGCAGCGCTATAGGGGGCAGAGGATGGGATCAGCACGAGCAGTACTTC

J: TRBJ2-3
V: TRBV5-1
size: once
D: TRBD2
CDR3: CASSLASPGGRARDTQYF
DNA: TGCGCCAGCAGCTTGGCTTCTCCCGGCGGGAGGGCCAGAGATACGCAGTATTTT

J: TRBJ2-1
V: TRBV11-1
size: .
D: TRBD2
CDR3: CASSKLALAGAQFF
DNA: TGTGCCAGCAGCAAACTCGCACTAGCGGGAGCTCAGTTCTTC

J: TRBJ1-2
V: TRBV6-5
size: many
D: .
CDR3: CASSYSTTIYGYTF
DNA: TGTGCCAGCAGTTACTCGACGACAATCTATGGCTACACCTTC

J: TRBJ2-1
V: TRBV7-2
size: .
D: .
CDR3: CASSLDFAGVQFF
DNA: TGTGCCAGCAGCTTAGATTTCGCCGGGGTGCAGTTCTTC

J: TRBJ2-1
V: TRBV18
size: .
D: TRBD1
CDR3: CASSPRFEGTVALNEQFF
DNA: TGTGCCAGCTCACCACGGTTTGAGGGGACAGTGGCCCTCAATGAGCAGTTCTTC

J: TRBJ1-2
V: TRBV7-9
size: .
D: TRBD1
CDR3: CASLPLRGQGSFYGYTF
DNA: TGTGCCAGCCTCCCACTCCGGGGACAGGGTTCCTTTTATGGCTACACCTTC

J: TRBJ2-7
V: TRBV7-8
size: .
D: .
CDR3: CASSFGAGAIFYEQYF
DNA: TGTGCCAGCAGCTTTGGCGCGGGGGCTATTTTCTACGAGCAGTACTTC

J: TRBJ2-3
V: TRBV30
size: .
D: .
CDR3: CAWSPRASHGDTQYF
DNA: TGTGCCTGGAGTCCAAGGGCTAGCCACGGCGATACGCAGTATTTT

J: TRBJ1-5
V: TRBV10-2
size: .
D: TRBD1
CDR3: CASSFTGGGNQPQHF
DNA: TGCGCCAGCAGTTTCACAGGGGGCGGCAATCAGCCCCAGCATTTT

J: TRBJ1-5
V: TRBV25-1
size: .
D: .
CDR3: CAAGGASSNQPQHF
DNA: TGTGCCGCGGGGGGGGCCTCCAGCAATCAGCCCCAGCATTTT

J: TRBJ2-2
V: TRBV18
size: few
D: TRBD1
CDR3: CASLKPEGGTNTGELFF
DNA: TGTGCCAGCTTAAAACCGGAAGGGGGCACGAACACCGGGGAGCTGTTTTTT

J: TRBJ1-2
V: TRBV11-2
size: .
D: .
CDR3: CASSPFQGGNYGYTF
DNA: TGTGCCAGCAGCCCCTTCCAGGGCGGTAACTATGGCTACACCTTC

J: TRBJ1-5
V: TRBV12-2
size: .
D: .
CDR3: CASRLSSGVDNQPQHF
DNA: TGTGCAAGTCGCTTATCGTCAGGGGTGGACAATCAGCCCCAGCATTTT

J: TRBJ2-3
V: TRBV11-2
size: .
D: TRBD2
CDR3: CASSSYSRASGKDTQYF
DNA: TGTGCCAGCAGCTCCTACTCCCGGGCTAGCGGGAAGGATACGCAGTATTTT

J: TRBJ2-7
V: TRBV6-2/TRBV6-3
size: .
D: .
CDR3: CASSYSGTTYEQYF
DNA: TGTGCCAGCAGTTACTCCGGGACAACCTACGAGCAGTACTTC